These 15 T cell receptor beta chains originate from one sample sequenced in a study of blood T cell repertoires in COVID-19. Profiling relied on immunoSEQ multiplex PCR, and the TCRdb table lists in-frame clones only, not all of them. The data contain about 150,000 clones, just over 90% of them singletons. The sequencing input was peripheral blood. Receptors originate from a man younger than 30 with COVID-19, enrolled during active disease.

This clone was seen only a few times. The chain links TRBV2 to TRBJ2-5; D not resolved. There are 12 residues in the CDR3. Germline CDR1 and CDR2: SNHLY and FYNNEI. The germline V and J ends were trimmed by 7 bases and 3 bases, with 9 bases remaining between them. CDR3 loop: CASNGRKETQYF. The CDR3 nucleotides read TGTGCCAGCAATGGCCGAAAAGAGACCCAGTACTTC.

The rearrangement joins TRBV7-2 to TRBJ1-3; no clear D gene. Trimming took 4 bases from V and 0 from J, leaving 10 bases between them. Germline lookup yields CDR1 SGHTA and CDR2 FQGNSA. The CDR3 contains 15 residues. The CDR3 protein is CASSSAGLSGNTIYF. For the CDR3, the DNA is TGTGCCAGCAGCTCCGCGGGTCTCTCTGGAAACACCATATATTTT.

The chain links TRBV14 to TRBJ1-1, with 8 bases that match TRBD1. This CDR3 region has 14 residues. CDR1 is SGHDN, CDR2 FVKESK, per germline. V lost 4 bases, J lost 7 bases, and 8 bases stayed unmatched. CDR3: CASSPWDRHFEAFF. As DNA, the CDR3 is TGTGCCAGCAGCCCATGGGACAGGCACTTTGAAGCTTTCTTT. The full variable domain, rest sourced from reference TRBV14 and TRBJ1-1, is EAGVTQFPSHSVIEKGQTVTLRCDPISGHDNLYWYRRVMGKEIKFLLHFVKESKQDESGMPNNRFLAERTGGTYSTLKVQPAELEDSGVYFCASSPWDRHFEAFFGQGTRLTVV.

This chain links TRBV11-2 with TRBJ2-7, with 7 bases fitting TRBD2. Germline assignment: CDR1 SGHAT and CDR2 FQNNGV. There are 15 residues in the CDR3. Trimming removed 1 base from V and 0 bases from J; junction bases left unmatched: 3. CDR3 nucleotides: TGTGCCAGCAGCTTAGTTGGCGGGAGCTCCTACGAGCAGTACTTC. Translated: CASSLVGGSSYEQYF.

The V and J genes are TRBV29-1 and TRBJ1-1; no reliable D call. The V gene's germline CDR1 is SQVTM and CDR2 ANQGSEA. This CDR3 has 14 amino acids. V lost 0 bases, J lost 8 bases, and 16 bases lay in between. The CDR3 loop reads CSVEDLGRGVEAFF. The CDR3 DNA follows: TGCAGCGTTGAAGATCTGGGTCGGGGTGTCGAAGCTTTCTTT.

The J gene is TRBJ1-1, the V gene TRBV19; maybe TRBD1 (5 bases). The CDR3 is 14 residues long. The V gene lost 3 bases and the J gene lost 6 bases, with 14 bases spanning the gap. Germline V gives CDR1 LNHDA, CDR2 SQIVND (reference sequence). Here the CDR3 reads CASSIRRGRSEAFF. CDR3 DNA: TGTGCCAGTAGTATTAGACGGGGGAGGTCTGAAGCTTTCTTT.

The J gene is TRBJ1-5, the V gene TRBV24-1; maybe TRBD1 (5 bases). This CDR3 is built from 16 residues. Trimming took off 3 bases at V and 6 bases at J, with 17 bases between the two ends. Germline V gene lookup returns CDR1 KGHDR and CDR2 SFDVKD. The CDR3 region has the DNA TGTGCCACCAGTGATACTAAGTTAGGGGTAAGTCAGCCCCAGCATTTT. Protein product: CATSDTKLGVSQPQHF.

The chain joins TRBV5-4 to TRBJ1-6; 8 nucleotides line up with TRBD1. V lost 3 bases to trimming and J lost 5 bases; unmatched junction nucleotides: 10. Germline V gives CDR1 SGHNT, CDR2 YYREEE (reference sequence). CDR3 length: 17 residues. DNA of the CDR3: TGTGCCAGCAGCTCTGGTCAGGGGGCGCGAAATAATTCACCCCTCCACTTT. Translated: CASSSGQGARNNSPLHF.

The genes are TRBV30 and TRBJ1-2; possibly TRBD1 for D (5 bases). Trimming removed 8 bases from V and 2 bases from J, with 9 bases in between. This CDR3 contains 11 residues. CDR1 and CDR2 (germline): GTSNPN, SVGIG (reference sequence). The chain's CDR3 is CATRQNYGYTF. CDR3 bases: TGTGCCACCCGACAGAACTATGGCTACACCTTC.

About this clone itself: The germline gene is not matched at one end of the junction; a read error may be the cause. The chain recombines TRBV28 with TRBJ1-4; D is possibly TRBD1 (5 bases). Germline loops: CDR1 MDHEN, CDR2 SYDVKM. The CDR3 is made up of 14 amino acids. The CDR3 DNA reads TGTGCCAGCAGTTTGGGAGGGACTAATGAAAAACTGCTTTTT. It is translated as CASSLGGTNEKLLF.

The V call is TRBV18, the J call TRBJ2-7; D is perhaps TRBD1 (6 bases). There are 14 residues in the CDR3. Germline CDR1 and CDR2: KGHSH and LQKENI. V lost 5 bases and J lost 3, with 14 bases in between. The CDR3 bases are TGTGCCAGCTCAACGACGCCGGACAGCTACGAGCAGTACTTC. This gives the protein CASSTTPDSYEQYF.

This clone was found once. This rearrangement joins TRBV27 to TRBJ1-6; 10 positions match TRBD1. CDR3 size: 15 residues. CDR1 and CDR2 from the germline V gene are MNHEY and SMNVEV (reference sequence). V dropped 5 bases and J dropped 8; count of bases not matched to a gene: 6. The CDR3 region is CASSRRDRGDSPLHF. DNA for the CDR3: TGTGCCAGCAGTAGGCGGGACAGGGGTGATTCACCCCTCCACTTT.

The CDR3 loop reads CASSLRSGLAYEQYF. For the CDR3, the DNA is TGTGCCAGCAGTTTAAGGTCAGGGTTGGCCTACGAGCAGTACTTC. This chain connects TRBV28 to TRBJ2-7; D is possibly TRBD1 (5 bases). Germline CDR1 reads MDHEN; CDR2 reads SYDVKM. This CDR3 region has 15 residues. V dropped 2 bases and J dropped 2 bases, with 13 bases sitting between them.

This chain connects TRBV5-1 to TRBJ1-1; TRBD1 agrees at 9 bases. Trimming at V came to 4 bases and at J to 2 bases, leaving 3 bases not matched to a gene. CDR1 is SGHRS, CDR2 YFSETQ, per germline. The length of the CDR3 is 14 residues. CDR3 in DNA: TGCGCCAGCAGCGTGGGACAGGGAAACACTGAAGCTTTCTTT. Amino acids: CASSVGQGNTEAFF.

The V call is TRBV20-1, the J call TRBJ1-1; D is uncertain. Trimming removed 3 bases at V and 3 bases at J, with 8 bases between. The CDR3 runs to 12 residues. Germline lookup yields CDR1 DFQATT and CDR2 SNEGSKA (reference sequence). The DNA of the CDR3 is TGCAGTGCTAGTCCCGACTACACTGAAGCTTTCTTT. Translation: CSASPDYTEAFF.